Listed here is a single T cell receptor beta chain. Antigen specificity is unknown. A J-beta primer mix and a sample-barcoded 5' primer were used in a second PCR of roughly 7 to 12 cycles. Through a template-switch adaptor with 12 random nucleotides, each cDNA molecule received a tag. TCRdb reanalysed the 5' RACE reads using MiXCR and keeps one entry per CDR3 protein. This sample has 800,000 to 900,000 distinct CDR3 sequences, with around 68% found just once. This entry comes from a study of blood T cells in healthy people across ages. Study observations and caveats: Since the PBMCs were unsorted, naive and antigen-experienced cells could not be conclusively compared.

Germline lookup yields CDR1 ENHRY and CDR2 SYGVKD. This CDR3 region has 16 residues. With 4 bases clipped from V and 0 bases from J, the junction kept 6 bases outside the gene matches. The receptor was isolated from a man aged 25 to 40 in good health. The chain links TRBV10-3 to TRBJ1-5; 7 bases map to TRBD1. Sequencing was performed on blood. This CDR3 reads CAISGGGQISNQPQHF. DNA of the CDR3: TGTGCCATCAGTGGGGGGGGACAGATTAGCAATCAGCCCCAGCATTTT.